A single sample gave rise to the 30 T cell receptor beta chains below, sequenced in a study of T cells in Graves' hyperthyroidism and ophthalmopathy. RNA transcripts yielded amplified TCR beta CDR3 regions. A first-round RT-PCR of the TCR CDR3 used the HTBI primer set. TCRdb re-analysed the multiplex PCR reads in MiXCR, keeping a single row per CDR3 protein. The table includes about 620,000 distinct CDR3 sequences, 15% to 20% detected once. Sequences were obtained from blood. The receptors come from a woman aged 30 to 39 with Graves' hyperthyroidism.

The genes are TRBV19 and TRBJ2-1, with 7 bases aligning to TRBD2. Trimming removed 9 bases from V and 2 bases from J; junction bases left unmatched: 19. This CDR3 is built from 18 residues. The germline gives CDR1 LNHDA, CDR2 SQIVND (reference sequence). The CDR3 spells CASGVPGLTSGPYNEQFF. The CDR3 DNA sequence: TGTGCCAGCGGTGTACCGGGACTAACATCGGGGCCCTACAATGAGCAGTTCTTC.

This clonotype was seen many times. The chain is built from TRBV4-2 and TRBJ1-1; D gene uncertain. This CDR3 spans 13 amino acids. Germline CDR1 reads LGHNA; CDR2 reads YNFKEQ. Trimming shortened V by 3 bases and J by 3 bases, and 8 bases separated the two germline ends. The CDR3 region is CASSHEGYTEAFF. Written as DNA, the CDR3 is TGTGCCAGCAGCCACGAGGGTTACACTGAAGCTTTCTTT.

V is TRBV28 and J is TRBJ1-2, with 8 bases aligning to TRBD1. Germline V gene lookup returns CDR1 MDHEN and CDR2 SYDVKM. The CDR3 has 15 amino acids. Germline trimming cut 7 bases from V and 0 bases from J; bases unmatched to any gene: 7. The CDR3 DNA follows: TGTGCCAGCACCCGACCGGGACAGGCTAACTATGGCTACACCTTC. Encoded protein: CASTRPGQANYGYTF.

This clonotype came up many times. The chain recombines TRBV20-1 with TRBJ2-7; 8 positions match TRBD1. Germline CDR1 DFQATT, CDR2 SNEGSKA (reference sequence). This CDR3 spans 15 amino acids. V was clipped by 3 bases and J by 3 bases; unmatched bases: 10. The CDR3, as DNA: TGCAGTGCTAGGGTGGACAGGGTGGGTGACTACGAGCAGTACTTC. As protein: CSARVDRVGDYEQYF.

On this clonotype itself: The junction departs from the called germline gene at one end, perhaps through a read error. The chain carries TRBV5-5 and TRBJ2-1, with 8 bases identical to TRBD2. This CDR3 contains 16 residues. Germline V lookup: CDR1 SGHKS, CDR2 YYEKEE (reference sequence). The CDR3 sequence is CASSLAGTSPSNEQFF. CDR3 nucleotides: TGCGCCAGCAGCTTGGCCGGGACTAGTCCCTCCAATGAGCAGTTCTTC.

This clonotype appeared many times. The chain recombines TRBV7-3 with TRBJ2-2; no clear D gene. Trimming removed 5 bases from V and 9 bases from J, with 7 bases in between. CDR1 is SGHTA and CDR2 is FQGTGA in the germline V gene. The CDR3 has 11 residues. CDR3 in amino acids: CASSPGRELFF. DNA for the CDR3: TGTGCCAGCAGCCCTGGGCGGGAGCTGTTTTTT. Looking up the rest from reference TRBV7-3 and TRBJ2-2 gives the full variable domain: GAGVSQTPSNKVTEKGKYVELRCDPISGHTALYWYRQSLGQGPEFLIYFQGTGAADDSGLPNDRFFAVRPEGSVSTLKIQRTERGDSAVYLCASSPGRELFFGEGSRLTVL.

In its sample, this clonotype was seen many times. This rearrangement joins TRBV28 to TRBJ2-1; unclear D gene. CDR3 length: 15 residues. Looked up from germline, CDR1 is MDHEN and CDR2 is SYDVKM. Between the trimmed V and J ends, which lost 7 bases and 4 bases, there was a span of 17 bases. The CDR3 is CASNRKRGVYNEQFF. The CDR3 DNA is TGTGCCAGCAACCGAAAACGTGGGGTATACAATGAGCAGTTCTTC.

For the CDR3, the DNA is TGCGCCAGCAGCTTGTCTCGACTAGCGGGAGGTCGGACCGGGGAGCTGTTTTTT. Translated, it gives CASSLSRLAGGRTGELFF. V usage is TRBV5-1 and J usage is TRBJ2-2; 13 bases line up with TRBD2. Germline-derived CDR1 and CDR2 are SGHRS and YFSETQ. Trimming cost V 1 base and J 5 bases; bases outside gene matches: 8. This CDR3 region has 18 residues. The entire variable domain, with the rest obtained from reference TRBV5-1 and TRBJ2-2, is as follows: KAGVTQTPRYLIKTRGQQVTLSCSPISGHRSVSWYQQTPGQGLQFLFEYFSETQRNKGNFPGRFSGRQFSNSRSEMNVSTLELGDSALYLCASSLSRLAGGRTGELFFGEGSRLTVL.

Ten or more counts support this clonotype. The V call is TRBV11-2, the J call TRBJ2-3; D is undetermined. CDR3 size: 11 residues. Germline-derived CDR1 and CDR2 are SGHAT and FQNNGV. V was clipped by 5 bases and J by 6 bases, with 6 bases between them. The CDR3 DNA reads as TGTGCCAGCAGCCACTGGGATACGCAGTATTTT. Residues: CASSHWDTQYF.

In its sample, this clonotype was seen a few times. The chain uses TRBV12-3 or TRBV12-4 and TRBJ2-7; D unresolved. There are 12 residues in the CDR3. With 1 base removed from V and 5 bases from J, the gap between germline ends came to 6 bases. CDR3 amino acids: CASSLGLHEQYF. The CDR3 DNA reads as TGTGCCAGCAGTTTAGGTCTCCACGAGCAGTACTTC.

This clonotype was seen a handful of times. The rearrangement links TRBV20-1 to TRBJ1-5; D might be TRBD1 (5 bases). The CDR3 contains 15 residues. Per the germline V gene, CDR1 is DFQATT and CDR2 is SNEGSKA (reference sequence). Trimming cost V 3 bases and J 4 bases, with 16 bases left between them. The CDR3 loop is CSARGEPLDNQPQHF. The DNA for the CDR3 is TGCAGTGCTAGGGGGGAGCCGTTGGATAATCAGCCCCAGCATTTT.

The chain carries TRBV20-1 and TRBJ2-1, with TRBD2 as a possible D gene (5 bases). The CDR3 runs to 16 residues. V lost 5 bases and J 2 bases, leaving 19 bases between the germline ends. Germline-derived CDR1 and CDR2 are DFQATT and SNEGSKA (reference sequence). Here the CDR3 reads CSAPVRSGAPYNEQFF. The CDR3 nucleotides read TGCAGTGCTCCCGTCCGGAGCGGAGCCCCCTACAATGAGCAGTTCTTC.

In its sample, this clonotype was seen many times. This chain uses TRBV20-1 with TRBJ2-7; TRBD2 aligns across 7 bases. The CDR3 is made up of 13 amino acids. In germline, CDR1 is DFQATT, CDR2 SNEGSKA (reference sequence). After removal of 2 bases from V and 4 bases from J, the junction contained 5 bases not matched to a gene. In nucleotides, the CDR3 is TGCAGTGCTAGACTAGCGGCCAAATACGAGCAGTACTTC. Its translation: CSARLAAKYEQYF.

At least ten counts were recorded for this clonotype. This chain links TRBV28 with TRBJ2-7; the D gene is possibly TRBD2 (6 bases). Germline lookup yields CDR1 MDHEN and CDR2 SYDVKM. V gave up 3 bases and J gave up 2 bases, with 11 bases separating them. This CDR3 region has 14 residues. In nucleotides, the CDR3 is TGTGCCAGCAGTTTCAAGGGGAGGCCCTACGAGCAGTACTTC. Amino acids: CASSFKGRPYEQYF.

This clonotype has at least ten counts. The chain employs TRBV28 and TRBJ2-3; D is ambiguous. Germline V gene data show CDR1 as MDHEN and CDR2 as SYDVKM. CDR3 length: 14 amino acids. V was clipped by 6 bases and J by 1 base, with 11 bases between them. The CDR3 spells CASRPGWGTDTQYF. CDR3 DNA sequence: TGTGCCAGCAGACCAGGTTGGGGCACAGATACGCAGTATTTT.

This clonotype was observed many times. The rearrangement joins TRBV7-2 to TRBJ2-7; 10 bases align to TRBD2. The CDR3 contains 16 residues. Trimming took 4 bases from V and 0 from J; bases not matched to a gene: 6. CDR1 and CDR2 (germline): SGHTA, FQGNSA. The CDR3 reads CASSSTSGVSSYEQYF. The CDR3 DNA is TGTGCCAGCAGCTCCACTAGCGGGGTGAGCTCCTACGAGCAGTACTTC.

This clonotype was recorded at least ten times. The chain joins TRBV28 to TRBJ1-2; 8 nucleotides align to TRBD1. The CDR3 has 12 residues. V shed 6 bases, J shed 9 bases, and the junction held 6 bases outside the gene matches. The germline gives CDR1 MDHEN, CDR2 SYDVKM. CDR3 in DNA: TGTGCCAGCAGGGAGACAGGGGAACGCTACACCTTC. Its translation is CASRETGERYTF.

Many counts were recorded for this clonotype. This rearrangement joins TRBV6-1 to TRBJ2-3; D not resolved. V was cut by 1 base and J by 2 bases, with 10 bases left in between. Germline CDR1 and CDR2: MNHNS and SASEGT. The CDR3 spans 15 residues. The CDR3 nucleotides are TGTGCCAGCAGTGAAGTGGCCCGGACCACAGATACGCAGTATTTT. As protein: CASSEVARTTDTQYF.

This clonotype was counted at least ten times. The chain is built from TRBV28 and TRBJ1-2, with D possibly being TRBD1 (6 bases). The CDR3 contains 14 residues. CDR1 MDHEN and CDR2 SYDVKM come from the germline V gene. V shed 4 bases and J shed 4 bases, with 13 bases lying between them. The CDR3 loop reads CASSWRQASYGYTF. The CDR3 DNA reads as TGTGCCAGCAGTTGGAGACAGGCCTCCTATGGCTACACCTTC.

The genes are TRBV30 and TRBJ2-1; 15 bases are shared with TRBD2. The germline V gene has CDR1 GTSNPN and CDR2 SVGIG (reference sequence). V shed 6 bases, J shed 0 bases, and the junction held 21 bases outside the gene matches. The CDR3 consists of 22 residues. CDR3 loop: CACGDFFIMGLAGGVSYNEQFF. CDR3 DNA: TGTGCCTGCGGCGATTTTTTTATTATGGGACTAGCGGGAGGCGTCTCCTACAATGAGCAGTTCTTC.

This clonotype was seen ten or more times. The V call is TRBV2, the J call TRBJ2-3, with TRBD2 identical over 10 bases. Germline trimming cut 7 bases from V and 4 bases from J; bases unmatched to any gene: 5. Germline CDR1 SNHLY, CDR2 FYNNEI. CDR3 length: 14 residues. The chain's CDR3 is CASTSGSSADTQYF. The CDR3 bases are TGTGCCAGCACTAGCGGGAGTTCCGCAGATACGCAGTATTTT.

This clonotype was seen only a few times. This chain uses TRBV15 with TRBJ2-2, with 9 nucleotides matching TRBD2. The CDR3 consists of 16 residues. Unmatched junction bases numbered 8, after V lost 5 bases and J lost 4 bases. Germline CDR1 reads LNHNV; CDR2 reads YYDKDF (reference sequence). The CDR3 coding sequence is TGTGCCACCAGCGGGCGGGCGGGAGGGCGCACCGGGGAGCTGTTTTTT. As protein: CATSGRAGGRTGELFF.

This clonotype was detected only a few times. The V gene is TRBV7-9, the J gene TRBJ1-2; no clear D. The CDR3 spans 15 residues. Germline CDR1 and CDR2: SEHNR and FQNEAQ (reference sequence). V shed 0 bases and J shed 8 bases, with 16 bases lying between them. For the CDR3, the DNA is TGTGCCAGCAGCTTAGCTGACACAGATCTTTTCGGCTACACCTTC. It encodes CASSLADTDLFGYTF.

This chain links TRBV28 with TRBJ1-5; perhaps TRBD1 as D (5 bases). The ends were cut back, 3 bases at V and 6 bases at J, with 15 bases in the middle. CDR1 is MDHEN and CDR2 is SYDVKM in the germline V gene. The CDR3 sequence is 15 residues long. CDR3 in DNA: TGTGCCAGCAGTTTGGGAGGGGTTCTGTTTCAGCCCCAGCATTTT. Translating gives CASSLGGVLFQPQHF. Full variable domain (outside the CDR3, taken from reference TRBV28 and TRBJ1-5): DVKVTQSSRYLVKRTGEKVFLECVQDMDHENMFWYRQDPGLGLRLIYFSYDVKMKEKGDIPEGYSVSREKKERFSLILESASTNQTSMYLCASSLGGVLFQPQHFGDGTRLSIL.

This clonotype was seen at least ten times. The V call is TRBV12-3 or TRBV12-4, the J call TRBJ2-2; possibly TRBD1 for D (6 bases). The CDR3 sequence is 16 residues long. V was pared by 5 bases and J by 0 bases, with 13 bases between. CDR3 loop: CASSHDRTANTGELFF. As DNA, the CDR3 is TGTGCCAGCAGTCATGACAGGACCGCGAACACCGGGGAGCTGTTTTTT.

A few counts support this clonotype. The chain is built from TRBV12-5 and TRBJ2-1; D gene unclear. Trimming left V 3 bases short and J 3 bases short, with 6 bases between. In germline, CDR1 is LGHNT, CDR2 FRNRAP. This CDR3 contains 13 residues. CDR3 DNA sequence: TGTGCTAGTGGTTTATTCGGCTACAATGAGCAGTTCTTC. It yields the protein CASGLFGYNEQFF.

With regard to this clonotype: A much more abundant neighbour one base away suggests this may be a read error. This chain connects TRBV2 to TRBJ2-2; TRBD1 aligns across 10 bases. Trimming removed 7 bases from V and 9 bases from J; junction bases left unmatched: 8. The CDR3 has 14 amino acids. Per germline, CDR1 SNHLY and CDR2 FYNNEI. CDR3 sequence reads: CASKRQGATRELFF. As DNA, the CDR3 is TGTGCCAGCAAAAGACAGGGGGCGACCCGGGAGCTGTTTTTT.

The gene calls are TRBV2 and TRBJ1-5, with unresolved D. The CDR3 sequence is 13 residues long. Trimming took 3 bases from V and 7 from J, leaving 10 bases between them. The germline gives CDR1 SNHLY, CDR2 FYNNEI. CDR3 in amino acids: CASSDHRQQPQHF. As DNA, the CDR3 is TGTGCCAGCAGTGATCACCGTCAGCAGCCCCAGCATTTT.

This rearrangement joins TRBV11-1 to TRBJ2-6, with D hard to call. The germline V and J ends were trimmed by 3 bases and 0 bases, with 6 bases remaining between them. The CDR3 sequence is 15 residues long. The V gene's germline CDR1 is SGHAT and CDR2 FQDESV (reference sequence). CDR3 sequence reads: CASSFAPSGANVLTF. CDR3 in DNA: TGTGCCAGCAGCTTCGCTCCCTCTGGGGCCAACGTCCTGACTTTC. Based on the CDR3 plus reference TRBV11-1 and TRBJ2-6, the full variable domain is EAEVAQSPRYKITEKSQAVAFWCDPISGHATLYWYRQILGQGPELLVQFQDESVVDDSQLPKDRFSAERLKGVDSTLKIQPAELGDSAMYLCASSFAPSGANVLTFGAGSRLTVL.

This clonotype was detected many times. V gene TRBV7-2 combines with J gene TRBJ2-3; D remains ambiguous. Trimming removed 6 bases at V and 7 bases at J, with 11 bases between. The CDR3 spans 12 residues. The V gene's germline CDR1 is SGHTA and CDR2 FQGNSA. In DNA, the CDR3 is TGTGCCAGCAGTCGTCAGTCGAATACGCAGTATTTT. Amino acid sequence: CASSRQSNTQYF.